One sample yielded the 27 T cell receptor beta chains listed below, sequenced in a study of regulatory T cells in long-lasting Graves disease. The time point denotes: newly diagnosed GD, antithyroid drugs for less than 3 months. The TCR library was made from RNA that had been extracted from PBMCs in TRIzol. According to the study, TCR beta libraries were built with iRepertoire HTBI primers and CDR3-region Arm-PCR. MiXCR, run by TCRdb on the multiplex PCR reads, gives a single entry per CDR3 protein. The sample has about 400,000 distinct CDR3 sequences, around 15% seen once; the top ten hold 22%. The sample consisted of peripheral blood mononuclear cells (PBMCs), taken at new diagnosis, from a patient treated with antithyroid drugs. The receptors here all came from a female donor with Graves disease.

This clonotype has only a few counts. The rearrangement joins TRBV20-1 to TRBJ2-5; 9 bases match TRBD2. TRBJ2-1 matches the DNA end more closely, so the J call is doubtful. The CDR3 contains 14 residues. Germline assignment: CDR1 DFQATT and CDR2 SNEGSKA (reference sequence). For the CDR3, the DNA is TGCAGTGCTAGAGGGGGGGGACTAGCCAATGAGCAGTTCTTC. Encoded protein: CSARGGGLANEQFF.

This clonotype was seen many times. The rearrangement joins TRBV11-2 to TRBJ2-5, with a tentative D call TRBD2 (5 bases). The CDR3 totals 13 residues. Germline CDR1 reads SGHAT; CDR2 reads FQNNGV. V was trimmed by 3 bases and J by 13 bases, leaving 18 bases between them. The CDR3 coding sequence is TGTGCCAGCAGCTTTAGTTTTCGTGAGGGCCCGTACTTC. Protein product: CASSFSFREGPYF.

This clonotype was picked up many times. The V gene is TRBV6-1, the J gene TRBJ2-5, with D perhaps being TRBD1 or TRBD2 (5 bases each). The CDR3 runs to 14 residues. V shed 9 bases and J shed 1 base, with 15 bases lying between them. Per the germline V gene, CDR1 is MNHNS and CDR2 is SASEGT. The DNA of the CDR3 is TGTGCCAGTAGAAAAGGGGACGTCCAAGAGACCCAGTACTTC. Amino acid sequence: CASRKGDVQETQYF.

The chain is built from TRBV5-1 and TRBJ2-2; D gene unclear. The germline gives CDR1 SGHRS, CDR2 YFSETQ. V lost 2 bases and J 3 bases, leaving 11 bases between the germline ends. The length of the CDR3 is 15 residues. The CDR3 DNA reads TGCGCCAGCAGCTTTGGGTCCGTGGACACCGGGGAGCTGTTTTTT. Encoded protein: CASSFGSVDTGELFF.

The CDR3 nucleotides are TGCAGCGTGGAAACAGGGTTTGGGGCCAACGTCCTGACTTTC. Its protein product is CSVETGFGANVLTF. The V call is TRBV29-1, the J call TRBJ2-6; weak D call: TRBD1 (6 bases). The V end was cut by 6 bases, the J end by 3 bases, with 12 bases between. This CDR3 is 14 amino acids long. CDR1 is SQVTM, CDR2 ANQGSEA, per germline.

This clonotype came up a few times. CDR3 amino acids: CASSPRVGNTIYF. Written as DNA, the CDR3 is TGTGCCAGCAGTCCAAGGGTCGGAAACACCATATATTTT. The chain is built from TRBV7-8 and TRBJ1-3; no clear D. Trimming cost V 6 bases and J 4 bases, with 10 bases left between them. The CDR3 has 13 amino acids. Germline CDR1 reads SGHVS; CDR2 reads FQNEAQ.

There are many counts of this clonotype. The V gene is TRBV28, the J gene TRBJ2-7, with unresolved D. The germline gives CDR1 MDHEN, CDR2 SYDVKM. V lost 5 bases to trimming and J lost 0 bases, with 8 bases between them. The CDR3 extends over 13 amino acids. The CDR3 coding sequence is TGTGCCAGCAGTACACCGAGCTCCTACGAGCAGTACTTC. Its protein is CASSTPSSYEQYF. Together with reference TRBV28 and TRBJ2-7, the CDR3 gives the full variable domain: DVKVTQSSRYLVKRTGEKVFLECVQDMDHENMFWYRQDPGLGLRLIYFSYDVKMKEKGDIPEGYSVSREKKERFSLILESASTNQTSMYLCASSTPSSYEQYFGPGTRLTVT.

Many counts were recorded for this clonotype. The chain uses TRBV29-1 and TRBJ2-6, with 7 bases aligning to TRBD1. Losses at the gene ends were 4 bases for V and 2 bases for J; bases not matched to a gene: 5. The CDR3 covers 15 residues. Germline V gene sequence: CDR1 SQVTM, CDR2 ANQGSEA. DNA of the CDR3: TGCAGCGTTGGAGACAGGGCCACTGGGGCCAACGTCCTGACTTTC. Translation gives CSVGDRATGANVLTF.

Ten or more counts support this clonotype. The chain employs TRBV4-2 and TRBJ1-1, with D possibly TRBD1 on 5 matching bases. The V end lost 1 base, the J end lost 6 bases, and 15 bases lay between the germline ends. Germline CDR1 is LGHNA and CDR2 is YNFKEQ. CDR3 length equals 15 residues. CDR3 coding DNA: TGTGCCAGCAGCCAAGGGGACTCTCGAGGCGCTGAAGCTTTCTTT. The encoded protein is CASSQGDSRGAEAFF.

This clonotype was detected ten times or more. The J gene is TRBJ2-5, the V gene TRBV7-9; 10 bases align to TRBD1. The V gene's germline CDR1 is SEHNR and CDR2 FQNEAQ (reference sequence). CDR3 length: 13 amino acids. Trimming cost V 5 bases and J 9 bases; bases outside gene matches: 6. The CDR3 DNA reads as TGTGCCAGCAGCCCTGACAGGGGGCGCTCCCAGTACTTC. Its translation: CASSPDRGRSQYF.

This clonotype was seen repeatedly, ten times or more. The chain carries TRBV7-3 and TRBJ2-1; TRBD2 matches 8 bases. The CDR3 is 14 amino acids. Germline assignment: CDR1 SGHTA and CDR2 FQGTGA. V shed 5 bases, J shed 9 bases, and the junction held 9 bases outside the gene matches. CDR3 sequence reads: CASSHIAGRVEQFF. CDR3 coding DNA: TGTGCCAGCAGCCACATAGCGGGACGGGTTGAGCAGTTCTTC.

The gene calls are TRBV29-1 and TRBJ2-3, with D uncertain. Trimming stripped 3 bases from V and 5 bases from J, with 9 bases between. This CDR3 contains 12 residues. CDR1 is SQVTM, CDR2 ANQGSEA, per germline. CDR3 sequence reads: CSVDSLRDTQYF. CDR3 in DNA: TGCAGCGTTGATTCCCTCAGAGATACGCAGTATTTT.

This clonotype was detected ten times or more. The genes are TRBV20-1 and TRBJ2-7, with D tentatively TRBD1 or TRBD2 (5 bases each). V lost 6 bases and J 1 base, leaving 19 bases between the germline ends. CDR1 is DFQATT, CDR2 SNEGSKA, per germline (reference sequence). The CDR3 totals 15 residues. As DNA, the CDR3 is TGCAGTGCAGGGGACCGGCTCTCCGGGTCCTACGAGCAGTACTTC. This encodes CSAGDRLSGSYEQYF.

The rearrangement joins TRBV20-1 to TRBJ2-3, with TRBD2 identical over 11 bases. The CDR3 contains 15 residues. Germline CDR1 is DFQATT and CDR2 is SNEGSKA (reference sequence). The V segment lost 4 bases and the J segment 0 bases; nucleotides outside the gene matches: 3. The CDR3 is CSANRLAGSTDTQYF. The CDR3 DNA reads as TGCAGTGCTAACAGACTAGCGGGGAGCACAGATACGCAGTATTTT.

In this sample, this clonotype turned up a few times. The chain employs TRBV6-1 and TRBJ2-3; 10 bases fit TRBD2. Germline values: CDR1 MNHNS, CDR2 SASEGT. The CDR3 sequence is 18 residues long. The junction had 16 bases not matched to a gene; V was cut back by 6 bases and J by 4 bases. As DNA, the CDR3 is TGTGCCAGCAGCACGAGGTTTAAGCGGGGGGGCCGGCCAGATACGCAGTATTTT. Translating gives CASSTRFKRGGRPDTQYF.

J is TRBJ1-2 and V is TRBV6-2 or TRBV6-3; 7 bases align to TRBD1. CDR3 length equals 12 residues. The junction had 4 bases not matched to a gene; V was cut back by 10 bases and J by 2 bases. The germline V gene encodes CDR1 MNHEY and CDR2 SVGEGT. This CDR3 reads CAIDRVNYGYTF. The CDR3 DNA is TGTGCCATCGACAGGGTCAACTATGGCTACACCTTC.

The chain links TRBV7-9 to TRBJ2-7, with 11 bases identical to TRBD2. V was pared by 4 bases and J by 4 bases, with 12 bases of the junction left unmatched. The CDR3 has 17 amino acids. Germline CDR1 reads SEHNR; CDR2 reads FQNEAQ (reference sequence). CDR3 DNA sequence: TGTGCCAGCAGCTCCAGTTTAGCGGGAGGGCCTTTATACGAGCAGTACTTC. Its protein is CASSSSLAGGPLYEQYF.

V gene TRBV7-6 combines with J gene TRBJ2-7; 9 positions match TRBD1. Germline lookup yields CDR1 SGHVS and CDR2 FNYEAQ. This CDR3 region has 15 residues. V shed 4 bases, J shed 5 bases, and the junction held 9 bases outside the gene matches. Here the CDR3 reads CASSSWDRETDEQYF. Written as DNA, the CDR3 is TGTGCCAGCAGCTCCTGGGACAGGGAAACTGACGAGCAGTACTTC.

Regarding this clonotype: A far larger clone differs by one base, so this is likely a read error. The V gene is TRBV7-3, the J gene TRBJ1-2, with D possibly being TRBD1 (6 bases). The CDR3 is 14 residues long. The germline V gene has CDR1 SGHTA and CDR2 FQGTGA. V shed 2 bases and J shed 13 bases, with 20 bases lying between them. The CDR3 DNA reads as TGTGCCAGCAGCTTATGTGGGGGGCTCCAGGAGGTCACCTTC. Translating it yields CASSLCGGLQEVTF.

Many counts were recorded for this clonotype. This sequence joins TRBV12-3 or TRBV12-4 and TRBJ2-7; D is ambiguous. CDR3 length equals 13 residues. V was trimmed by 2 bases and J by 3 bases, leaving 8 bases between them. In DNA form, the CDR3 reads TGTGCCAGCAGTTTACGGCCGGGCTACGAGCAGTACTTC. Its protein product is CASSLRPGYEQYF.

The J gene is TRBJ2-5, the V gene TRBV4-3; D call uncertain. This CDR3 spans 15 amino acids. The germline gives CDR1 LGHNA, CDR2 YSLEER. Trimming shortened V by 0 bases and J by 5 bases, and 13 bases separated the two germline ends. CDR3 residues: CASSQEWGFGETQYF. In DNA, the CDR3 is TGCGCCAGCAGCCAAGAATGGGGATTTGGGGAGACCCAGTACTTC.

This clonotype was recorded at least ten times. The V gene is TRBV12-3 or TRBV12-4, the J gene TRBJ1-6; 12 nucleotides align to TRBD1. This CDR3 has 18 amino acids. V lost 3 bases, J lost 8 bases, and 11 bases stayed unmatched. The CDR3 coding sequence is TGTGCCAGCAGTTTCCGGGACAGGGGGCATTTCTTTGATTCACCCCTCCACTTT. Translating gives CASSFRDRGHFFDSPLHF.

This clonotype was counted many times. The rearrangement links TRBV10-3 to TRBJ1-2; a possible D gene is TRBD1 (5 bases). CDR1 and CDR2 from the germline V gene are ENHRY and SYGVKD. V lost 3 bases and J 6 bases, leaving 14 bases between the germline ends. This CDR3 is built from 14 residues. CDR3 coding DNA: TGTGCCATCAGTGATAAAAAAGGGGTAGATGGCTACACCTTC. Its protein is CAISDKKGVDGYTF.

The rearrangement joins TRBV5-1 to TRBJ2-3, with a tentative D call TRBD1 (5 bases). Germline CDR1 is SGHRS and CDR2 is YFSETQ. Trimming shortened V by 0 bases and J by 5 bases, and 7 bases separated the two germline ends. The CDR3 contains 13 residues. CDR3 region: CASSLVGEDTQYF. CDR3 in DNA: TGCGCCAGCAGCTTGGTAGGGGAAGATACGCAGTATTTT.

This clonotype has just a few counts. The V gene is TRBV29-1, the J gene TRBJ1-4; 7 bases align to TRBD1. Germline V gene lookup returns CDR1 SQVTM and CDR2 ANQGSEA. This CDR3 contains 17 residues. V was pared by 0 bases and J by 5 bases, with 12 bases of the junction left unmatched. The CDR3 nucleotides read TGCAGCGTTGAAGATTTGTTATGGTCAGGGGGGAATGAAAAACTGTTTTTT. This encodes CSVEDLLWSGGNEKLFF.

V gene TRBV19 combines with J gene TRBJ1-5; maybe TRBD1 (6 bases). This CDR3 contains 15 residues. The germline V gene encodes CDR1 LNHDA and CDR2 SQIVND (reference sequence). The V end was cut by 3 bases, the J end by 7 bases, with 16 bases between. CDR3 DNA: TGTGCCAGTAGTATGTCAGGGGCCTCCGGGCAGCCCCAGCATTTT. This codes for CASSMSGASGQPQHF.

A note on this clonotype: This likely came from a read error, as a far larger clone is one base away. This rearrangement joins TRBV5-5 to TRBJ1-4, with TRBD1 matching over 7 bases. Germline V gene data show CDR1 as SGHKS and CDR2 as YYEKEE (reference sequence). V shed 4 bases and J 6 bases; nucleotides not matched to a gene: 9. This CDR3 region has 15 residues. Here the CDR3 reads CASSPRDSQYEKLFF. As DNA, the CDR3 is TGTGCCAGCAGCCCCCGGGACAGCCAATATGAAAAACTGTTTTTT.